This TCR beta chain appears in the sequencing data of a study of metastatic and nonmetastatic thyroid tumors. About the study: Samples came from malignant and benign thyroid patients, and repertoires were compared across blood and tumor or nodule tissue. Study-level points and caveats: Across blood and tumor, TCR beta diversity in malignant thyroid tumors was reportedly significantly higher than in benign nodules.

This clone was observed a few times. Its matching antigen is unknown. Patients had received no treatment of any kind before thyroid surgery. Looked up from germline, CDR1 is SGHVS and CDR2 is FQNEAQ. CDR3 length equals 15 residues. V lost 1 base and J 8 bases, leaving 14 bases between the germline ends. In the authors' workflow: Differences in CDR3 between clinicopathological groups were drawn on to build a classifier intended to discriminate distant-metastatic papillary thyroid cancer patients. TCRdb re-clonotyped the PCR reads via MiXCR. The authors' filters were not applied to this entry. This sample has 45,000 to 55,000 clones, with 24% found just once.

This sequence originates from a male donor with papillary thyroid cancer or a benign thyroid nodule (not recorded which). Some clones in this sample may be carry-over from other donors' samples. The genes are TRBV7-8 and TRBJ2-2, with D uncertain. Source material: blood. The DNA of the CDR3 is TGTGCCAGCAGCTTAGTGCTAGTCACCGCGGGGGAGCTGTTTTTT. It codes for CASSLVLVTAGELFF.